This T cell receptor (beta chain) appears in the sequencing data of a study of cytomegalovirus exposure and HLA in healthy donors. Both 60 Vbeta primers and 13 Jbeta primers went into the PCR. Assay used: immunoSEQ multiplex PCR; TCRdb lists only in-frame clones, some missing. The table records 130,000 to 150,000 clones, around two thirds of them present only once. As concerns this clone: The antigen is undetermined.

Study-wide results and limits: The likely origin of a cluster of highly shared sequence variants was a sequencing artifact. In a later analysis, HLA-associated beta chains showed higher expansion and lower generation probabilities than comparable chains.

V lost 0 bases and J 3 bases, leaving 14 bases between the germline ends. This CDR3 is built from 16 residues. Germline V gene lookup returns CDR1 MNHEY and CDR2 SVGAGI. This TCR was recovered from a woman aged 18-30 years in good health and CMV-seronegative. V usage is TRBV6-5 and J usage is TRBJ1-1; no firm D call. The sequenced sample consisted of PBMCs. This chain's CDR3 is CASSYSSARSDTEAFF. The CDR3 bases are TGTGCCAGCAGTTACTCGAGTGCGCGGAGTGACACTGAAGCTTTCTTT.